This T cell receptor beta chain was observed in a study of T-cell reconstitution after alpha-beta-depleted transplantation in children. Study observations and caveats: Newly produced T cells mostly provided counts and TCRbeta diversity after one year, as hyperexpanded clones declined.

Unique molecular identifiers were incorporated when the TCRbeta library was constructed. TCRdb fed the PCR reads into MiXCR, producing one record per CDR3 protein. Of over 25,000 distinct CDR3 sequences in the sample, 18% are singletons; the top ten hold approximately 40%. Notes on this clonotype: Antigen unknown.

The germline CDR1 and CDR2 sequences are LGHNA and YNFKEQ. Trimming stripped 4 bases from V and 6 bases from J, with 7 bases between. This CDR3 has 12 amino acids. Specimen: PBMCs, mostly from graft donor cells, collected 60 days after TCRalphabeta/CD19-depleted stem cell transplant. V is TRBV4-2 and J is TRBJ2-1; no firm D call. The sequence was collected from a male patient aged 2-10 years who had a stem cell transplant for acute lymphoblastic leukemia, so the T cells may come from the graft donor. The CDR3 DNA follows: TGTGCCAGCAGCCCCTCGGTCAATGAGCAGTTCTTC. This sequence encodes CASSPSVNEQFF.